The next 19 T cell receptor beta chains were all read from a single sample in a study of neoadjuvant nivolumab and ipilimumab in lung cancer. Some clones are missing from TCRdb's copy, which holds only in-frame ones; the method was immunoSEQ multiplex PCR. The sample carries roughly 13,000 clones, about two thirds recorded once. The specimen was peripheral blood, collected after neoadjuvant nivolumab, alone or with ipilimumab, at or shortly before surgery. These receptors were collected from an adult with non-small cell lung cancer.

This chain links TRBV4-3 with TRBJ2-3, with D unresolved. The germline V gene has CDR1 LGHNA and CDR2 YSLEER. Deletions cut 0 bases from V and 1 base from J, with 5 bases between. The CDR3 length is 14 residues. The CDR3 region has the DNA TGCGCCAGCAGCCAAGAAAGCGGCACAGATACGCAGTATTTT. Amino acid sequence: CASSQESGTDTQYF.

The CDR3 sequence: CASSLGPTGRYGYTF. The CDR3, as DNA: TGTGCCAGCAGCTTGGGCCCGACAGGGAGGTATGGCTACACCTTC. The rearrangement uses TRBV5-6 and TRBJ1-2; TRBD1 aligns across 7 bases. The CDR3 consists of 15 residues. V was pared by 0 bases and J by 5 bases, with 7 bases of the junction left unmatched. CDR1 SGHDT and CDR2 YYEEEE come from the germline V gene.

This clone has only a few counts. This same CDR3 is encoded by further DNA sequences in the sample. The V gene is TRBV5-1, the J gene TRBJ2-5, with D possibly TRBD1 on 6 matching bases. The CDR3 has 14 residues. V shed 0 bases and J shed 1 base, with 7 bases lying between them. Germline-derived CDR1 and CDR2 are SGHRS and YFSETQ. The CDR3 bases are TGCGCCAGCAGCTTGGGGACAGTCCAAGAGACCCAGTACTTC. It is translated as CASSLGTVQETQYF.

This clone has a handful of counts. The chain has TRBV18 and TRBJ1-5; D is unresolved. Trimming pared 8 bases from V and 7 bases from J, leaving 15 bases between. This CDR3 comprises 13 residues. Germline CDR1 KGHSH, CDR2 LQKENI. CDR3 region: CASGRAFEQPQHF. The CDR3, as DNA: TGTGCCAGCGGGAGAGCGTTTGAACAGCCCCAGCATTTT.

The chain employs TRBV20-1 and TRBJ1-1; D uncertain. The CDR3 totals 11 residues. Trimming cost V 5 bases and J 3 bases, with 7 bases left between them. CDR1 is DFQATT, CDR2 SNEGSKA, per germline (reference sequence). CDR3 nucleotide sequence: TGCAGTGCTTCTCCCCACACTGAAGCTTTCTTT. It encodes CSASPHTEAFF.

The genes are TRBV5-1 and TRBJ2-2; 15 bases match TRBD2. The germline CDR1 and CDR2 sequences are SGHRS and YFSETQ. J gave up 0 bases and V 4 bases, and 7 bases lay outside the gene matches. The CDR3 is 19 amino acids. CDR3 sequence reads: CASSQGLAGGLANTGELFF. Here the CDR3 DNA reads TGCGCCAGCAGCCAGGGACTAGCGGGAGGCCTAGCGAACACCGGGGAGCTGTTTTTT.

V gene TRBV18 combines with J gene TRBJ2-1; D not resolved. The CDR3 length is 12 residues. Germline V CDR1 and CDR2: KGHSH, LQKENI. Deletions cut 3 bases from V and 3 bases from J, with 3 bases between. Here the CDR3 DNA reads TGTGCCAGCTCACCGCGCTACAATGAGCAGTTCTTC. Its translation is CASSPRYNEQFF.

This clone appeared a few times. The rearrangement uses TRBV6-5 and TRBJ2-3; 7 bases fit TRBD1. With V trimmed by 6 bases and J by 1 base, 4 bases remained unmatched. CDR3 length: 14 amino acids. Germline V gene sequence: CDR1 MNHEY, CDR2 SVGAGI. The DNA of the CDR3 is TGTGCCAGCAGCCGAGACAGGGGCACAGATACGCAGTATTTT. It specifies CASSRDRGTDTQYF.

V gene TRBV7-9 combines with J gene TRBJ1-2; 9 bases map to TRBD1. CDR3 size: 16 residues. Per the germline V gene, CDR1 is SEHNR and CDR2 is FQNEAQ (reference sequence). The J segment lost 8 bases and the V segment lost 0 bases, leaving 10 bases of the junction unmatched. The CDR3: CASSLAGDRASQGYTF. CDR3 nucleotide sequence: TGTGCCAGCAGCTTAGCCGGGGACAGGGCGTCACAAGGCTACACCTTC.

This clone was seen a single time. The gene calls are TRBV11-3 and TRBJ2-1; no firm D call. This CDR3 has 16 amino acids. With 0 bases removed from V and 4 bases from J, the gap between germline ends came to 13 bases. CDR1 and CDR2 (germline): SGHNT, YENEEA. The CDR3 here is CASSLDRSFDYNEQFF. The CDR3 DNA reads as TGTGCCAGCAGCTTAGATAGGAGCTTTGATTACAATGAGCAGTTCTTC.

The chain carries TRBV6-5 and TRBJ2-7, with D unclear. V lost 5 bases and J lost 3, with 11 bases in between. The CDR3 loop spans 13 amino acids. From germline, CDR1 is MNHEY and CDR2 SVGAGI. The CDR3 DNA follows: TGTGCCAGCAGTCCCCGCTCTTACTACGAGCAGTACTTC. As protein: CASSPRSYYEQYF.

This clone has only one observation. The V call is TRBV7-9, the J call TRBJ2-7; D is unresolved. V lost 1 base and J lost 3, with 4 bases in between. Per the germline V gene, CDR1 is SEHNR and CDR2 is FQNEAQ (reference sequence). This CDR3 has 12 residues. CDR3 nucleotides: TGTGCCAGCAGCTTAGAAAACTACGAGCAGTACTTC. Its translation is CASSLENYEQYF.

This clone has more than one count but fewer than ten. The chain uses TRBV7-9 and TRBJ2-2, with TRBD1 matching over 7 bases. In germline, CDR1 is SEHNR, CDR2 FQNEAQ (reference sequence). Trimming removed 6 bases from V and 6 bases from J; junction bases left unmatched: 7. The CDR3 consists of 14 residues. The DNA for the CDR3 is TGTGCCAGCAGGCCCAGGACAGGTCCCGGGGAGCTGTTTTTT. The encoded protein is CASRPRTGPGELFF.

Only a few counts were recorded for this clone. V and J are TRBV6-1 and TRBJ2-1; perhaps TRBD2 as D (7 bases). The CDR3 runs to 15 residues. The V gene's germline CDR1 is MNHNS and CDR2 SASEGT. V shed 4 bases and J shed 4 bases, with 14 bases lying between them. CDR3 coding DNA: TGTGCCAGCAGTGTGGCAGGGGAGGGATACAATGAGCAGTTCTTC. This encodes CASSVAGEGYNEQFF.

This chain uses TRBV7-9 with TRBJ2-3, with no clear D. Between the trimmed V and J ends, which lost 2 bases and 6 bases, there was a span of 6 bases. Germline assignment: CDR1 SEHNR and CDR2 FQNEAQ (reference sequence). CDR3 length: 12 amino acids. CDR3 in amino acids: CASSLSMDTQYF. The CDR3 DNA follows: TGTGCCAGCAGCTTATCCATGGATACGCAGTATTTT.

On this clone: The junction departs from germline at one end; a sequencing error may be responsible. The chain combines TRBV18 with TRBJ1-1; D unclear. Germline loops: CDR1 KGHSH, CDR2 LQKENI. The CDR3 has 12 amino acids. The CDR3 sequence is CASSRRNSEAFF. In DNA, the CDR3 is TGTGCCAGCTCAAGACGGAACTCTGAAGCTTTCTTT.

CDR3 loop: CASSLSSVTSSYNEQFF. In nucleotides, the CDR3 is TGTGCCAGCAGCCTCTCTAGCGTGACCAGCTCCTACAATGAGCAGTTCTTC. The V gene is TRBV11-3, the J gene TRBJ2-1; TRBD2 is a possible D gene (6 bases). CDR3 length equals 17 residues. Trimming shortened V by 5 bases and J by 0 bases, and 17 bases separated the two germline ends. Germline CDR1 SGHNT, CDR2 YENEEA.

The V call is TRBV29-1, the J call TRBJ2-2, with 10 nucleotides matching TRBD2. Germline V CDR1 and CDR2: SQVTM, ANQGSEA. The CDR3 runs 14 residues. The trim removed 6 bases at V and 2 bases at J, leaving 3 bases unmatched. CDR3 protein: CSVLAGFNTGELFF. The CDR3 coding sequence is TGCAGCGTACTAGCGGGATTTAACACCGGGGAGCTGTTTTTT.

The chain recombines TRBV2 with TRBJ2-3, with D maybe TRBD2 (5 bases). CDR3 length equals 15 residues. CDR1 and CDR2 (germline): SNHLY, FYNNEI. Trimming shortened V by 4 bases and J by 1 base, and 12 bases separated the two germline ends. The CDR3 loop is CASSGERERTDTQYF. The CDR3 DNA sequence: TGTGCCAGCAGTGGGGAACGGGAACGCACAGATACGCAGTATTTT.